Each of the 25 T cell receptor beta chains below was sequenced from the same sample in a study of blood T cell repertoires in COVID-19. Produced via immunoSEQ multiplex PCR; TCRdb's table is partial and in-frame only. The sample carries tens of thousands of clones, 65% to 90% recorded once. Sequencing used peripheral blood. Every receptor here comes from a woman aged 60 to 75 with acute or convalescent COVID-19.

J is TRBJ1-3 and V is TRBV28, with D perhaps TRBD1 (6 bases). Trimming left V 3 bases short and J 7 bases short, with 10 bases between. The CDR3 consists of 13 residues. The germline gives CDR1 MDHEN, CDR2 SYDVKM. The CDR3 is CASSLLQGNTIYF. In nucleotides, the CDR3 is TGTGCCAGCAGTTTGTTGCAGGGGAACACCATATATTTT. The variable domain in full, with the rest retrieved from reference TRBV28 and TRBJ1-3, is DVKVTQSSRYLVKRTGEKVFLECVQDMDHENMFWYRQDPGLGLRLIYFSYDVKMKEKGDIPEGYSVSREKKERFSLILESASTNQTSMYLCASSLLQGNTIYFGEGSWLTVV.

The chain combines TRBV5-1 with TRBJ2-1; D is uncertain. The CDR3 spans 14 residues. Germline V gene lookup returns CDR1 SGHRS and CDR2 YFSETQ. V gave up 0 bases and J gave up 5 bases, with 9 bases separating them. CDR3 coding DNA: TGCGCCAGCAGCTTGGTTCTACAGAACAATGAGCAGTTCTTC. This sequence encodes CASSLVLQNNEQFF.

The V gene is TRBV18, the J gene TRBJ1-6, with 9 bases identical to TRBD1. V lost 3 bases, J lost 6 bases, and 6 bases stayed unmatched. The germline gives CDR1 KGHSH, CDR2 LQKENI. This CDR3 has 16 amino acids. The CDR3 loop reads CASSPGQGGSNSPLHF. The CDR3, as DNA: TGTGCCAGCTCACCGGGACAGGGAGGTTCTAATTCACCCCTCCACTTT. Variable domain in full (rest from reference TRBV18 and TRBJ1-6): NAGVMQNPRHLVRRRGQEARLRCSPMKGHSHVYWYRQLPEEGLKFMVYLQKENIIDESGMPKERFSAEFPKEGPSILRIQQVVRGDSAAYFCASSPGQGGSNSPLHFGNGTRLTVT.

The CDR3 coding sequence is TGCGCCAGCAGCCCGCAACAGGGAATACGGAACACTGAAGCTTTCTTT. As protein: CASSPQQGIRNTEAFF. The V call is TRBV5-1, the J call TRBJ1-1; TRBD1 might be the D (6 bases). The CDR3 consists of 16 residues. Germline values: CDR1 SGHRS, CDR2 YFSETQ. V was clipped by 4 bases and J by 1 base, with 17 bases between them. Combining the CDR3 with reference TRBV5-1 and TRBJ1-1 gives the whole variable domain KAGVTQTPRYLIKTRGQQVTLSCSPISGHRSVSWYQQTPGQGLQFLFEYFSETQRNKGNFPGRFSGRQFSNSRSEMNVSTLELGDSALYLCASSPQQGIRNTEAFFGQGTRLTVV.

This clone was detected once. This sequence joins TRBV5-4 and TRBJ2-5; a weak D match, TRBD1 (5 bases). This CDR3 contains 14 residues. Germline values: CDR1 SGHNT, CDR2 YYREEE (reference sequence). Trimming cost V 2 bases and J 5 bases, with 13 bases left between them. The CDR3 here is CASSFQGMGETQYF. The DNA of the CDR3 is TGTGCCAGCAGCTTTCAGGGTATGGGGGAGACCCAGTACTTC.

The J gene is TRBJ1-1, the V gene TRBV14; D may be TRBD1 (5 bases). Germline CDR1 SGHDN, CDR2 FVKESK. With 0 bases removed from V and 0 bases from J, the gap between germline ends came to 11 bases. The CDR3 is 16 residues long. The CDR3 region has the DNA TGTGCCAGCAGCCAAGAATGGGGGAGGGTGAACACTGAAGCTTTCTTT. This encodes CASSQEWGRVNTEAFF.

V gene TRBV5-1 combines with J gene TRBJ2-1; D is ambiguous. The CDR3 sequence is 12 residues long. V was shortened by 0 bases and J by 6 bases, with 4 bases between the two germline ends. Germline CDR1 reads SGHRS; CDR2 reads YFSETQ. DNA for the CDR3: TGCGCCAGCAGCTTGGTAGTCAATGAGCAGTTCTTC. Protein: CASSLVVNEQFF.

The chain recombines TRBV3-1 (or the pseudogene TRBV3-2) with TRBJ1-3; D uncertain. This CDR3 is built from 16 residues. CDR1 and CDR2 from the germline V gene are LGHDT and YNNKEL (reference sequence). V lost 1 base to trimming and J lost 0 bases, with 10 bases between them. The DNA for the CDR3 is TGTGCCAGCAGCCAAGCGGGTGGGTTCTCTGGAAACACCATATATTTT. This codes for CASSQAGGFSGNTIYF.

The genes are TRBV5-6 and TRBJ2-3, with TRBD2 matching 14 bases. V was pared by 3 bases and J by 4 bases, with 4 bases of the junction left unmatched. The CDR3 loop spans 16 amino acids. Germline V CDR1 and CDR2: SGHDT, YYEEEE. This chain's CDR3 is CASSWGLAGEPDTQYF. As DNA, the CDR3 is TGTGCCAGCAGCTGGGGACTAGCGGGAGAGCCAGATACGCAGTATTTT.

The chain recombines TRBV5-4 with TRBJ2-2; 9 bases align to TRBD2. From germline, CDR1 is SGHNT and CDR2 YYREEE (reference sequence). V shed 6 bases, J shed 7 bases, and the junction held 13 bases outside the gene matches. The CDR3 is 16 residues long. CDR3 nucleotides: TGTGCCAGCAACAAGATAGGCGGGAGGGCCGACGGGGAGCTGTTTTTT. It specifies CASNKIGGRADGELFF. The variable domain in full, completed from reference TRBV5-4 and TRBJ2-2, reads ETGVTQSPTHLIKTRGQQVTLRCSSQSGHNTVSWYQQALGQGPQFIFQYYREEENGRGNFPPRFSGLQFPNYSSELNVNALELDDSALYLCASNKIGGRADGELFFGEGSRLTVL.

The CDR3 sequence is CASSLYPDRAEKLFF. The CDR3 DNA reads TGTGCCAGCAGTTTATACCCGGACAGGGCTGAAAAACTGTTTTTT. J is TRBJ1-4 and V is TRBV28; 8 nucleotides align to TRBD1. The CDR3 sequence is 15 residues long. Germline V gene lookup returns CDR1 MDHEN and CDR2 SYDVKM. Unmatched junction bases numbered 5, after V lost 1 base and J lost 7 bases.

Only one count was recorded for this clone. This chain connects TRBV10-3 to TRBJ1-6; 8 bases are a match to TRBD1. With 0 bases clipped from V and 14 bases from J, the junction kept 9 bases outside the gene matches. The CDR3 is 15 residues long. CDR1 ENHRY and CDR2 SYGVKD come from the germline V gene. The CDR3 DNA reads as TGTGCCATCAGTGAGTCGGGAACAGGGGGGTTAACCCTCCACTTT. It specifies CAISESGTGGLTLHF.

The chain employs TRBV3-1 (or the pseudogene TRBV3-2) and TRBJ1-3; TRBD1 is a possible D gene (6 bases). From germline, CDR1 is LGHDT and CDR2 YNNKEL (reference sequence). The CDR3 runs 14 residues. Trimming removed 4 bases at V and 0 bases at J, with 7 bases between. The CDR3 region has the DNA TGTGCCAGCAGCCCGACAGGCTCTGGAAACACCATATATTTT. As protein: CASSPTGSGNTIYF.

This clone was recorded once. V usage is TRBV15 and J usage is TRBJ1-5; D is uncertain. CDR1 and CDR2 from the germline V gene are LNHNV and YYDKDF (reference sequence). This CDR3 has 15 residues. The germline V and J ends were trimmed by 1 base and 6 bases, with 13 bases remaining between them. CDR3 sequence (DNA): TGTGCCACCAGCAGAGGGATAGGATGGAGTCAGCCCCAGCATTTT. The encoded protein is CATSRGIGWSQPQHF.

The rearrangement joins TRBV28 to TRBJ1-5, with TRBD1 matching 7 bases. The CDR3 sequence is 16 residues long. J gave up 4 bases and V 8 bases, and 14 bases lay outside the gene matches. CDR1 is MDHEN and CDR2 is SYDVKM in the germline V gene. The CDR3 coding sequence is TGTGCCAGCCTCATTATGTCGGGACAGAGGAATCAGCCCCAGCATTTT. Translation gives CASLIMSGQRNQPQHF.

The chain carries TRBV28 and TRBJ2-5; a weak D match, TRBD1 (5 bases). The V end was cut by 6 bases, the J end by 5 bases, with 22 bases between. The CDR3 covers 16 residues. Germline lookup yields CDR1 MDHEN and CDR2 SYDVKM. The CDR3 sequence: CASRRPHGQGDETQYF. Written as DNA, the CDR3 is TGTGCCAGCAGACGACCCCATGGGCAGGGCGACGAGACCCAGTACTTC.

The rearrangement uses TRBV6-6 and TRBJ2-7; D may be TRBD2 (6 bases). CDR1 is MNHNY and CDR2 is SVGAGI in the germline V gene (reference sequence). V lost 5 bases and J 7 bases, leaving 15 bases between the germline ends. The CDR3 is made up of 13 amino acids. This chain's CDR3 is CASSRPEGREQYF. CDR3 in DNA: TGTGCCAGCAGTCGGCCGGAGGGCCGTGAGCAGTACTTC.

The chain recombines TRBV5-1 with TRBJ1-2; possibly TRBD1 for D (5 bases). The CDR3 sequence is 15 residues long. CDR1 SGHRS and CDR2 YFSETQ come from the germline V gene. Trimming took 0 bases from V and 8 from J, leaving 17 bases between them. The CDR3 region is CASSLEQGGDRGYTF. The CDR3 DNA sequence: TGCGCCAGCAGCTTGGAGCAGGGAGGAGACAGAGGCTACACCTTC.

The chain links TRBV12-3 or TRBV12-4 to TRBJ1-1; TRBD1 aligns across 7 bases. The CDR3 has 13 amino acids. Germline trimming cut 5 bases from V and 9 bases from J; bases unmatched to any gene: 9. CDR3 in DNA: TGTGCCAGCAGTCCGAATCCGGGACAGAAAGCTTTCTTT. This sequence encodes CASSPNPGQKAFF.

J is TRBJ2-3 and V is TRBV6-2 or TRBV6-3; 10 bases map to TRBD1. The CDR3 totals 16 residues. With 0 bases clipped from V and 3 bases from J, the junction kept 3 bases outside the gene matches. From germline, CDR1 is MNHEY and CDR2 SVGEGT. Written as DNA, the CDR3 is TGTGCCAGCAGTTACTCGGGGACAGGGGTTACAGATACGCAGTATTTT. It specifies CASSYSGTGVTDTQYF.

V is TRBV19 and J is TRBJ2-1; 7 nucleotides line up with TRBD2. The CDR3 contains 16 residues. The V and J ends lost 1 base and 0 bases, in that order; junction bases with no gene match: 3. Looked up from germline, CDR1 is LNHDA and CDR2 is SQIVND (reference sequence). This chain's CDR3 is CASSIGTRGSYNEQFF. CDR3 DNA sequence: TGTGCCAGTAGTATAGGGACTAGGGGCTCCTACAATGAGCAGTTCTTC.

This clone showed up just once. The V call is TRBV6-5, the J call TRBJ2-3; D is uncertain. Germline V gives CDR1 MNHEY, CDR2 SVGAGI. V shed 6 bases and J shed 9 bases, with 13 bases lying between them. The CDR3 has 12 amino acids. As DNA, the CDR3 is TGTGCCAGCAGGGATCGGGTAGGCACGCAGTATTTT. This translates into CASRDRVGTQYF.

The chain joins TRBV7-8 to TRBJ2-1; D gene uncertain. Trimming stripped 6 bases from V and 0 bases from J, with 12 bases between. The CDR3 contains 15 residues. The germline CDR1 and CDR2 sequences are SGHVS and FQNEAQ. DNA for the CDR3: TGTGCCAGCAGACCCCTAATTAGCTCCTACAATGAGCAGTTCTTC. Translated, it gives CASRPLISSYNEQFF.

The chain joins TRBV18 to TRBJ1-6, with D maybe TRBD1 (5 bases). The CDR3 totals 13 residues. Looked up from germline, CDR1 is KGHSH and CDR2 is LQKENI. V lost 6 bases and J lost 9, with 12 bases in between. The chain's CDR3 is CASSAGEGSPLHF. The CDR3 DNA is TGTGCCAGCTCTGCGGGGGAGGGTTCACCCCTCCACTTT. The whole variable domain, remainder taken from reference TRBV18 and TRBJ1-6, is NAGVMQNPRHLVRRRGQEARLRCSPMKGHSHVYWYRQLPEEGLKFMVYLQKENIIDESGMPKERFSAEFPKEGPSILRIQQVVRGDSAAYFCASSAGEGSPLHFGNGTRLTVT.

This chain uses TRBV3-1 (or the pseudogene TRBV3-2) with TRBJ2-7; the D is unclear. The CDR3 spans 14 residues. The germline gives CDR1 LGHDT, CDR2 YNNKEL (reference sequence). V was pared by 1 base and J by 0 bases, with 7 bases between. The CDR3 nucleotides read TGTGCCAGCAGCCAAGGACGGGTCTCCTACGAGCAGTACTTC. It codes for CASSQGRVSYEQYF.